This TCR beta chain comes out of a study of blood T cells in healthy people across ages (dated by TCRdb to the mid-2010s). For context, the study as a whole: Template switching captured roughly one uniquely barcoded TCR beta cDNA molecule per two T cells in model experiments. To track age-related changes in TCR beta repertoire diversity, the study relied on deep sequencing normalized with unique cDNA molecular identifiers. The donors were divided into four age groups: young (average 16 years), middle-aged (roughly 42), aged (about 62) and long-lived (82). For two donors (one aged 18 to 30 and one aged 80 or older), the study analyzed two additional independent replicas of 1 million unique cDNA reads from the same blood draw.

The table lists this clonotype with many counts. This clone's antigen is unknown. Per-nucleotide qualities are absent, and no much larger clonotype sits a single base away. What the authors observed across the whole study: Observed TCR beta diversity correlated strongly with the percentage of naive T cells measured by flow cytometry. As age increased, observed TCR beta diversity per million T cells dropped in a roughly linear way, and a significant reduction was already evident by age roughly 40. Since profiling was done on bulk unsorted PBMCs, naive and antigen-experienced compartments could not be conclusively compared. Estimates of total diversity from one million sequenced T cells were regarded as lower bounds and underestimates. The CMV infection status of donors was not known, potentially confounding age-related changes in expanded clonotypes. Compared with the aged group, the long-lived group had more naive CD4+ T cells, fewer expanded clones and increased TCR diversity, suggesting age selection.

Including the terminal cysteine and phenylalanine, the CDR3 comprises 13 residues. The DNA shown is the 39-base CDR3, in frame from base 1. CDR1 and CDR2, per the germline V gene (reference sequence), are LNHNV and YYDKDF. V and J lose 6 bases and 1 base, and a span of 9 bases separates them. The library relied on 5' RACE. The sequencer listed for this sample is Illumina HiSeq 2500. A second PCR of about 7 to 12 cycles was run with a J-beta primer mix and a sample-barcoded 5' primer. Each TCR beta cDNA molecule received a unique molecular identifier from a template-switch 5' adaptor carrying 12 random nucleotides. At least 3 million CDR3-containing paired-end reads were obtained from each sample. The Mint cDNA synthesis kit, primed by a TRBC-specific oligonucleotide, was used to synthesize first-strand cDNA from all RNA. Following uracil-DNA glycosylase treatment, a first 18-cycle PCR with universal primers M1SS and BC2_uni_R was performed on all cDNA. Under the source paper's analysis protocol: Normalization of each sample was performed by random selection of 1 million high-quality reads, each carrying a distinct molecular identifier. Reads with shared molecular identifiers were discarded instead of being binned into consensus sequences. CDR3 identification, clonotype clustering and error correction used MiTCR with a Q25 quality threshold and the strictest error-elimination algorithm. Lower-bound total TCR beta diversity was estimated with a nonparametric unseen species model using Euler transformation. Using fastp trimming at Q25 and MiXCR clonotype assembly, TCRdb reanalyzed the public sequencing data and kept in-frame beta chains. Here each entry gathers all rows of one CDR3 protein and keeps the most common genes and DNA. Clone size and V and J calls follow TCRdb, not the original study. This sample comprises over 450,000 distinct CDR3 sequences, nearly 25% of them detected only once. In total, the top ten clones hold around 10% of the sample.

The donors were 40 or so Caucasian individuals from Russia, aged roughly 6 to 100 years, who were systemically healthy. Each donor gave around 9 milliliters of peripheral blood, collected into EDTA-treated Vacutainer tubes. Ficoll-Paque density-gradient centrifugation was used to isolate PBMCs, with at least 6.5 million per sample. Trizol reagent was used to extract total RNA from PBMCs, with at least 6 micrograms per sample. The percentages of naive CD45RAhigh/CD27high T cells were determined by flow cytometry on a PBMC aliquot from every donor. These data were likewise used in another study, on T cells of mothers and their children. The second study also describes: Donors were nine systemically healthy Caucasian individuals: three mothers and their six children. cDNA synthesis consumed the entire amount of extracted RNA, loaded at approximately 1.4 ug RNA in each 15 ul reaction. Sample barcodes and 2-4 random nucleotides were added via the M1S primer in the second PCR. Over 8 million TCR beta CDR3 reads came from each mother, compared with about 3 million reads from each child. Thymic selection shapes the output of TCR recombination in a similar way in related and unrelated pairs, and inherited differences have a minor effect. Related mother-child pairs always showed normalized repertoire overlap that was slightly higher than in unrelated mother-child pairs, though the difference was never significant. Persistent microchimeric T cell clones were not detected, at a sensitivity of approximately 100 clones per million clonotypes. Deep NGS was used in the study to compare the TCR beta repertoires of mothers and children and to look for features that separate related mother-child pairs from unrelated individuals. The mean age was roughly 40 +/- 4 years for the mothers and roughly 10 +/- 4 years for the children. After adapter ligation was performed with NEBNext reagents, the libraries were sequenced on an Illumina HiSeq 2000 with 100+100 nt paired-end reads. To prevent cross-contamination, the mother and child libraries were prepared one month apart and sequenced in separate runs. Between roughly 450,000 and 2,000,000 distinct TCR beta clonotypes were identified per donor. Naive TCR beta clonotypes were estimated from low-frequency clonotypes matched to each donor's FACS-determined naive share, without sorting.

Rearrangement joined TRBV15 to TRBJ2-5; the D segment could be TRBD2, given 6 matching bases. The TCR sequence derives from a boy aged 5-17 years in good health. Sequences were obtained from blood. The CDR3 protein: CATREGSQETQYF. The nucleotide sequence reads TGTGCCACCAGGGAGGGAAGCCAAGAGACCCAGTACTTC. With the portions outside the CDR3 filled from the reference TRBV15 and TRBJ2-5 genes, the complete variable region becomes DAMVIQNPRYQVTQFGKPVTLSCSQTLNHNVMYWYQQKSSQAPKLLFHYYDKDFNNEADTPDNFQSRRPNTSFCFLDIRSPGLGDTAMYLCATREGSQETQYFGPGTRLLVL.